This section outlines one T cell receptor (beta chain) sequence together with its context. It has no known antigen specificity. Base qualities are not provided; no much larger clone lies one nucleotide away. The donors were healthy, HIV-negative adults who had no recently reported acute infections or vaccinations. Every donor was a Caucasian adult living in Nashville, Tennessee, USA. CD4+ T cells were enriched by magnetic negative selection; naive cells were then positively selected on CD45RA, and the negative fraction formed the memory subset. Blood was obtained by leukapheresis, after which PBMCs were separated by Ficoll-Histopaque density gradient centrifugation and cryopreserved in liquid nitrogen vapor phase. Purity and quantity of every magnetically sorted T cell population were checked by analytical flow cytometry. Each sorted fraction had its genomic DNA isolated and then quantified by UV absorbance on a Nanodrop 2000c.

This specimen belongs to a study of shared clonotypes between healthy human individuals (dated by TCRdb to 2018 to 2021). Study-wide context: The cohort comprised a couple of women and three men aged 18 to 49 years. Per donor, three plates each were used for CD4 naive and CD4 memory, two for CD8 naive, and one for CD8 memory. To estimate repertoire size and how much clonotype sharing occurs between individuals, the study deeply sequenced the blood TCR repertoires of five healthy adults. Libraries were prepared and TCR repertoires were sequenced by different laboratories using diverse techniques, in order to increase sequencing depth and limit assay-specific biases. Each donor's leukapheresis produced roughly between about 0.9 and 9.5 billion PBMCs.

The CDR3 covers 15 residues, taking in both the cysteine and the phenylalanine. Only the CDR3 part of the read is kept: 45 bases, read in frame from the first base. CDR1 LNHDA and CDR2 SQIVND are derived from the germline V gene (reference sequence). Trimming removed 5 bases from V and 4 bases from J; the gene matches leave 5 bases unexplained. The study at large found these results: Compared with non-shared clonotypes, clonotypes shared by all four sorted-subset donors had higher generation probabilities. The genetic and exposure-history diversity represented was limited by the small number of donors. Across a few donors, around 5.4% of naive CD4, roughly 3.4% of naive CD8, 2.3% of memory CD4, and approximately 0.42% of memory CD8 clonotypes were shared. Estimated clonotype richness was generally larger for naive than for memory subsets. Rarefaction of sorted-subset datasets indicated incomplete sequencing despite the large sequencing depth. Only blood was sampled, and tissue TCR repertoires likely differ from those in blood. Pairwise subsampling led to the expectation that sequencing depth would affect the degree of clonotype sharing among donors.

Using the deep immunoSEQ assay, TCR CDR3 regions were amplified from genomic DNA by multiplex PCR. Extracted genomic DNA from each cell subset was spread evenly across all wells of several immunoSEQ 96-well plates, with each plate serving as a replicate. For sorted subsets, each replicate PCR was loaded with roughly 0.2 ug genomic DNA, equivalent to 30,000 to 35,000 T cell genomes. Purified libraries were quantified with a Qubit 3.0 fluorometer, sized on a Bioanalyzer 2100, and re-quantified with the KAPA Library Quantification kit. Every immunoSEQ 96-well plate was sequenced on a separate single-read 150-cycle Illumina NextSeq 550 flow cell. In the original analysis: Because the immunoSEQ output held only junctional sequences and lacked quality scores, the filtering could not match the filtering applied to full-length reads. To assign V/J genes and CDR3, sequences were annotated using PyIR, a Python wrapper for IgBLAST v1.9, with IMGT germline references. Reads were filtered out if the reads had weak V/J assignments (E-value above 1e-6), no CDR3, stop codons, out-of-frame junctions, or ambiguous translated residues. V3J clonotypes were defined as sequences sharing an identical inferred V gene, J gene, and CDR3 amino acid sequence. To compute the percentage overlap between repertoires, the number of shared unique clonotypes was divided by the size of the smaller repertoire. RTK rarefaction, the Chao1 estimator, and Recon v2.1 estimates of unobserved clonotypes were used to assess repertoire richness. Generation probabilities were computed with OLGA for all TCRbeta clonotypes obtained by the gDNA method from a handful of donors. The table was pulled from immuneACCESS by TCRdb, which kept in-frame rearrangements only. Such tables lose some clones; where checked, under half of the loss comes from unresolved V genes, and the rest has no known cause. V, J and clone size derive from that table, while D and trimming were established from the DNA sequence. The sample table contains a few million clones; only one count was recorded for more than 80% of them. Over 0.12% of the sample comes from the top ten.

This receptor was taken from a man aged 18 to 30 in good health. The sequenced sample was naive CD4+ T cells sorted from blood. The sample's cell subset or site label is to be understood as: CD45RA+ positively selected. The receptor chain draws on TRBV19 and TRBJ2-7, with TRBD2 matching 13 junction bases. The DNA sequence reads TGTGCCAGTAGTCCGGGACTAGCGGGGATTTACGAGCAGTACTTC. Translated, this gives CASSPGLAGIYEQYF.